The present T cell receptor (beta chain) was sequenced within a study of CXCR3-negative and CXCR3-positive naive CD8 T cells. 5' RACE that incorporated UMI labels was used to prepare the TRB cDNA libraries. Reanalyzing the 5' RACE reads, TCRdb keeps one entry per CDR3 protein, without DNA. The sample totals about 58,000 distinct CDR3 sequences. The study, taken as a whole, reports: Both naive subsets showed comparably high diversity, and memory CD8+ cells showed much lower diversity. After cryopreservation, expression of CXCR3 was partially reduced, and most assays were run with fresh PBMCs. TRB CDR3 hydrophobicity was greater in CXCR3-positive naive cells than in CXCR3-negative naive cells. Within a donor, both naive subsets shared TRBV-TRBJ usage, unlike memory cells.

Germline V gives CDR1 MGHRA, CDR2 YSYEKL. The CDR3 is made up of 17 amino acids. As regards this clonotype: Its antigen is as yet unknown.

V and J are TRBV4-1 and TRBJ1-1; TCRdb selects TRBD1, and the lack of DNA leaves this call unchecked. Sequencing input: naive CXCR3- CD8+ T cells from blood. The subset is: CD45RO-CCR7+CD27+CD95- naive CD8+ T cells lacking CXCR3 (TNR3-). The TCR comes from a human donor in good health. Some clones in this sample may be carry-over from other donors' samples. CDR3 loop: CASSQPPVPGPNTEAFF.